These T cell receptor beta chains were read from a single sample in a study of Ad26.COV2.S vaccination and SARS-CoV-2 variants. The method was immunoSEQ multiplex PCR; TCRdb's version includes in-frame clones alone and lacks a portion of them. The sample lists approximately 150,000 clones, around 86% occurring once. The sample in question was peripheral blood, obtained after recovery from COVID-19. The receptors here all came from a human donor who had recovered from COVID-19. Both conserved end residues are part of each CDR3. D genes are given only for firm matches. Clone size is not always given. Where it is, it says once, few, many or a class for expanded clones.

J gene | D gene | CDR3 length | clone size | V gene | CDR3 protein | CDR3 DNA
TRBJ2-1 | - | 14 | once | TRBV19 | CASSETGPYNEQFF | TGTGCCAGTAGTGAAACAGGCCCATACAATGAGCAGTTCTTC
TRBJ1-6 | - | 14 | - | TRBV13 | CASSLGDTRSPLHF | TGTGCCAGCAGCTTAGGGGACACCCGATCACCCCTCCACTTT
TRBJ1-5 | TRBD1 | 15 | - | TRBV7-9 | CASSDGTGINQPQHF | TGTGCCAGCAGCGATGGGACAGGGATAAATCAGCCCCAGCATTTT
TRBJ1-2 | TRBD1 | 15 | - | TRBV4-3 | CASSQDYRGVLGYTF | TGCGCCAGCAGCCAAGATTACAGGGGGGTTTTAGGCTACACCTTC
TRBJ1-2 | - | 14 | few | TRBV18 | CASSPQSDPYGYTF | TGTGCCAGCTCACCACAGTCGGATCCCTATGGCTACACCTTC
TRBJ2-5 | - | 13 | - | TRBV28 | CASSSRIRETQYF | TGTGCCAGCAGTTCCCGTATTAGAGAGACCCAGTACTTC
TRBJ1-5 | - | 15 | - | TRBV19 | CASSIGGQGSQPQHF | TGTGCCAGTAGTATTGGAGGGCAGGGTAGCCAGCCCCAGCATTTT
TRBJ1-5 | - | 13 | - | TRBV12-3/TRBV12-4 | CASSFKSNQPQHF | TGTGCCAGCAGTTTTAAAAGCAATCAGCCCCAGCATTTT
TRBJ1-2 | - | 16 | once | TRBV28 | CASSLVGYVNSYGYTF | TGTGCCAGCAGTTTAGTAGGGTATGTCAACAGCTATGGCTACACCTTC
TRBJ1-1 | - | 14 | - | TRBV7-9 | CASSLGQQNTEAFF | TGTGCCAGCAGCTTAGGACAGCAGAACACTGAAGCTTTCTTT
TRBJ1-2 | - | 14 | few | TRBV7-9 | CASTPRGGNYGYTF | TGTGCCAGCACCCCGAGGGGGGGTAACTATGGCTACACCTTC
TRBJ2-3 | TRBD2 | 14 | once | TRBV6-2/TRBV6-3 | CASSYRDYTDTQYF | TGTGCCAGCAGTTACCGGGACTACACAGATACGCAGTATTTT
TRBJ1-6 | - | 18 | - | TRBV7-2 | CASSLAAGLRGGGSPLHF | TGTGCCAGCAGCTTAGCGGCGGGTTTGCGGGGGGGTGGTTCACCCCTCCACTTT
TRBJ2-2 | - | 12 | - | TRBV28 | CATNAWTGELFF | TGTGCCACCAACGCCTGGACCGGGGAGCTGTTTTTT
TRBJ2-1 | TRBD2 | 15 | once | TRBV9 | CASSVVAGGNNEQFF | TGTGCCAGCAGCGTAGTAGCGGGGGGCAACAATGAGCAGTTCTTC